Following are 14 T cell receptor beta chains from one sample sequenced in a study of cytomegalovirus exposure and HLA in healthy donors. TCRdb's table, derived via immunoSEQ multiplex PCR, lists solely in-frame clones and lacks some. The data show 65,000 to 75,000 clones, with 92% seen just once and 5.3% held by the top ten. The sequenced material came from PBMCs. These TCRs come from a man aged 18 to 30 in good health and CMV-seropositive.

The CDR3 loop reads CASTSLATGTTEQFF. The CDR3 DNA follows: TGTGCCAGTACCTCACTAGCGACTGGGACCACGGAGCAGTTCTTC. This chain links TRBV19 with TRBJ2-1; 7 bases map to TRBD2. CDR3 size: 15 residues. Losses at the gene ends were 7 bases for V and 10 bases for J; bases not matched to a gene: 16. In germline, CDR1 is LNHDA, CDR2 SQIVND (reference sequence).

The V and J genes are TRBV19 and TRBJ1-1, with no clear D. Trimming left V 9 bases short and J 3 bases short, with 17 bases between. The CDR3 spans 14 residues. Germline V lookup: CDR1 LNHDA, CDR2 SQIVND (reference sequence). The chain's CDR3 is CASHHLEEDTEAFF. CDR3 in DNA: TGTGCCAGCCATCACCTTGAGGAGGACACTGAAGCTTTCTTT. The whole variable domain, remainder taken from reference TRBV19 and TRBJ1-1, is DGGITQSPKYLFRKEGQNVTLSCEQNLNHDAMYWYRQDPGQGLRLIYYSQIVNDFQKGDIAEGYSVSREKKESFPLTVTSAQKNPTAFYLCASHHLEEDTEAFFGQGTRLTVV.

J is TRBJ2-7 and V is TRBV28; D possibly corresponds to TRBD1 (5 bases). The V and J ends lost 4 bases and 3 bases respectively, with 19 bases between them. Germline assignment: CDR1 MDHEN and CDR2 SYDVKM. The CDR3 length is 16 residues. The CDR3 region is CASSWAQGQGFYEQYF. CDR3 nucleotides: TGTGCCAGCAGTTGGGCCCAAGGGCAGGGTTTCTACGAGCAGTACTTC.

The genes are TRBV28 and TRBJ2-7; TRBD2 matches at 9 bases. From germline, CDR1 is MDHEN and CDR2 SYDVKM. The CDR3 has 15 amino acids. Trimming took 2 bases from V and 2 from J; bases not matched to a gene: 4. The CDR3 bases are TGTGCCAGCAGTTTACCTAGCGGGATTCCCTACGAGCAGTACTTC. Translated, it gives CASSLPSGIPYEQYF. The full variable domain, in which reference TRBV28 and TRBJ2-7 provide the parts outside the CDR3, is DVKVTQSSRYLVKRTGEKVFLECVQDMDHENMFWYRQDPGLGLRLIYFSYDVKMKEKGDIPEGYSVSREKKERFSLILESASTNQTSMYLCASSLPSGIPYEQYFGPGTRLTVT.

The chain combines TRBV15 with TRBJ1-5; D unresolved. The CDR3 spans 18 residues. Trimming stripped 3 bases from V and 0 bases from J, with 18 bases between. Germline V CDR1 and CDR2: LNHNV, YYDKDF (reference sequence). The CDR3 bases are TGTGCCACCAGCAGGACAAATTCGAAGTCCTATAGCAATCAGCCCCAGCATTTT. It is translated as CATSRTNSKSYSNQPQHF.

This chain uses TRBV5-1 with TRBJ2-7, with D possibly TRBD2 on 6 matching bases. Trimming pared 3 bases from V and 0 bases from J, leaving 16 bases between. The CDR3 is made up of 16 amino acids. Germline CDR1 is SGHRS and CDR2 is YFSETQ. The CDR3 sequence is CASSSTAAGSSYEQYF. The CDR3 DNA sequence: TGCGCCAGCAGCTCCACTGCGGCGGGAAGCTCCTACGAGCAGTACTTC.

The rearrangement joins TRBV28 to TRBJ2-4; possibly TRBD2 for D (6 bases). V lost 2 bases and J 2 bases, leaving 7 bases between the germline ends. Per the germline V gene, CDR1 is MDHEN and CDR2 is SYDVKM. The length of the CDR3 is 14 residues. For the CDR3, the DNA is TGTGCCAGCAGTTTAGGAGGGTCCAAAAACATTCAGTACTTC. Encoded protein: CASSLGGSKNIQYF. The whole variable domain, filled in from reference TRBV28 and TRBJ2-4, reads DVKVTQSSRYLVKRTGEKVFLECVQDMDHENMFWYRQDPGLGLRLIYFSYDVKMKEKGDIPEGYSVSREKKERFSLILESASTNQTSMYLCASSLGGSKNIQYFGAGTRLSVL.

The chain is built from TRBV6-6 and TRBJ1-1; 7 nucleotides line up with TRBD1. The V segment lost 7 bases and the J segment 0 bases; nucleotides outside the gene matches: 8. This CDR3 comprises 15 residues. Looked up from germline, CDR1 is MNHNY and CDR2 is SVGAGI (reference sequence). The CDR3 reads CASTPPGQVNTEAFF. The CDR3, as DNA: TGTGCCAGCACCCCCCCAGGACAGGTGAACACTGAAGCTTTCTTT.

This sequence joins TRBV19 and TRBJ1-5, with no clear D. Germline lookup yields CDR1 LNHDA and CDR2 SQIVND (reference sequence). The V and J ends lost 8 bases and 6 bases respectively, with 20 bases between them. This CDR3 spans 15 amino acids. CDR3 in amino acids: CASSPGMVLTQPQHF. CDR3 nucleotide sequence: TGTGCCAGTTCTCCGGGGATGGTACTTACTCAGCCCCAGCATTTT.

The V and J genes are TRBV4-1 and TRBJ1-5; possible D gene TRBD1, 5 bases. V gave up 3 bases and J gave up 3 bases, with 6 bases separating them. This CDR3 comprises 13 residues. The germline gives CDR1 MGHRA, CDR2 YSYEKL. CDR3 loop: CASSQTDNQPQHF. CDR3 nucleotides: TGCGCCAGCAGCCAGACAGACAATCAGCCCCAGCATTTT.

The V call is TRBV9, the J call TRBJ2-7, with 9 bases matching TRBD2. The CDR3 runs to 17 residues. Germline V CDR1 and CDR2: SGDLS, YYNGEE. The V gene end was trimmed by 2 bases and the J gene end by 0 bases; junction bases not matched to a gene: 9. The CDR3 DNA is TGTGCCAGCAGCGTGGGTTTAGCGGGAGTCGACTCCTACGAGCAGTACTTC. As protein: CASSVGLAGVDSYEQYF.

The V gene is TRBV6-1, the J gene TRBJ2-2, with TRBD1 as a possible D gene (5 bases). Germline CDR1 and CDR2: MNHNS and SASEGT. This CDR3 is 15 amino acids long. The ends were cut back, 7 bases at V and 2 bases at J, with 14 bases in the middle. The CDR3 here is CASILKTANTGELFF. Written as DNA, the CDR3 is TGTGCCAGCATTTTGAAGACAGCAAACACCGGGGAGCTGTTTTTT.

CDR3 amino acids: CASTEREGRNEQFF. The CDR3 coding sequence is TGTGCCAGCACGGAGCGGGAGGGCCGCAATGAGCAGTTCTTC. The J gene is TRBJ2-1, the V gene TRBV6-5, with 10 bases lining up with TRBD2. Germline assignment: CDR1 MNHEY and CDR2 SVGAGI. This CDR3 has 14 residues. With V trimmed by 7 bases and J by 6 bases, 6 bases remained unmatched.

V usage is TRBV6-4 and J usage is TRBJ2-3, with 9 bases that match TRBD1. Germline V gene data show CDR1 as MRHNA and CDR2 as SNTAGT. The V gene end was trimmed by 2 bases and the J gene end by 3 bases; junction bases not matched to a gene: 3. This CDR3 comprises 15 residues. The CDR3 sequence: CASSDRDRATDTQYF. The CDR3 DNA follows: TGTGCCAGCAGTGACCGGGACAGGGCGACAGATACGCAGTATTTT.